The sample holds a few counts of the clone carrying this T cell receptor (beta chain). The antigen remains unidentified. The lymph nodes were axillary draining lymph nodes from breast cancer patients. This sample is drawn from a study of breast tumors, draining lymph nodes, adjacent tissues. Overall study results and limits: The data were judged consistent with most tumor T cells coming from lymph node and expanding in tumor. The lymph node origin of tumor T cells was framed as consistent with a hypothesis, not demonstrated. Tumor and nontumor repertoires were significantly more similar in luminal-like than in basal-like breast cancer. Tumor TCR diversity was below lymph nodes but above nontumor tissue.

Germline V gives CDR1 GTSNPN, CDR2 SVGIG (reference sequence). CDR3 size: 13 residues. The V gene end was trimmed by 8 bases and the J gene end by 8 bases; junction bases not matched to a gene: 12. MiXCR was run by TCRdb on the multiplex PCR reads, yielding one entry per CDR3 protein. The data contain 200,000 to 300,000 distinct CDR3 sequences, around 30% of them singletons. The sequence derives from a female donor with breast cancer. Some clones in this sample may be carry-over from other donors' samples. The sample comprised axillary lymph node tissue. This chain joins TRBV30 and TRBJ2-1; 7 bases are shared with TRBD1. The CDR3, as DNA: TGTGCCGTCGGACAGGAAGTTCGTGATGAGCAGTTCTTC. This sequence encodes CAVGQEVRDEQFF.